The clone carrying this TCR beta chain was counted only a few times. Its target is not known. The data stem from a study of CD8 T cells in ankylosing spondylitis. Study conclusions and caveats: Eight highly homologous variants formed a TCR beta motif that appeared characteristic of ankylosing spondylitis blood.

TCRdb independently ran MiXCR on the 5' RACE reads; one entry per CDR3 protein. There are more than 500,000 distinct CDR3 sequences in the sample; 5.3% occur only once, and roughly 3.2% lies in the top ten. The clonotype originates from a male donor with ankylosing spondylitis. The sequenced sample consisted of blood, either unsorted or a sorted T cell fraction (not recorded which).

The CDR3, as DNA: TGTGCCAGCAGCATAACCCGGACAGGGTTGCATGGCTACACCTTC. Translation gives CASSITRTGLHGYTF. The chain recombines TRBV7-9 with TRBJ1-2, with 8 nucleotides matching TRBD1. Germline V CDR1 and CDR2: SEHNR, FQNEAQ (reference sequence). The ends lost 5 bases at V and 6 bases at J; junction bases unmatched: 11. This CDR3 contains 15 residues.